This T cell receptor beta chain was observed in a study of blood T cell repertoires in COVID-19. Turning to the study itself: T cells, B-cell-depleted T cells, or PBMCs provided the cDNA or gDNA that served as material.

The germline V gene has CDR1 SEHNR and CDR2 FQNEAQ (reference sequence). Trimming cost V 7 bases and J 8 bases, with 23 bases left between them. This CDR3 region has 16 residues. The table came from immunoSEQ multiplex PCR; TCRdb's copy has only in-frame clones and leaves some out. This table holds 250,000 to 300,000 clones, roughly nine tenths found once. V usage is TRBV7-9 and J usage is TRBJ2-2, with a possible D match to TRBD1 (7 bases). Sequenced input: peripheral blood. The sequence was obtained from a woman in her thirties with COVID-19, enrolled during active disease. CDR3 sequence reads: CASTRPGQGGAGELFF. The DNA of the CDR3 is TGTGCCAGCACCCGCCCGGGGCAGGGGGGTGCTGGGGAGCTGTTTTTT.